The following is a T cell receptor (beta chain) sequence with its context. Its antigen is currently unknown. This record comes from a study of regulatory T cells in long-lasting Graves disease. Study-level results: TRBV28, TRBJ1-2 and TRBJ2-5 emerged as the favored segments in persistent disease. Persistent patients shared more public clonotypes (under 3,000) than newly diagnosed patients (approximately 1,000).

Time point here: newly diagnosed GD, antithyroid drugs for less than 3 months. Preparation of the TCR library used RNA extracted from PBMCs. Arm-PCR with iRepertoire HTBI primers amplified the CDR3 regions for these TCR beta libraries. TCRdb reprocessed the multiplex PCR reads with MiXCR, giving one entry per CDR3 protein. Of about 560,000 distinct CDR3 sequences in the sample, about 16% are singletons; the top ten hold about 12%. The length of the CDR3 is 15 residues. Trimming removed 6 bases from V and 0 bases from J, with 12 bases in between. These same records also appear under a second study, on T cells in Graves' hyperthyroidism and ophthalmopathy. That paper notes: The HTBI primer set was used in a first-round RT-PCR of the TCR CDR3.

This receptor was obtained from a man between 18 and 29 years old with Graves disease. The specimen comprised peripheral blood mononuclear cells (PBMCs), sampled at new diagnosis, from a patient treated with antithyroid drugs. The chain recombines TRBV12-3 or TRBV12-4 with TRBJ1-3; D gene ambiguous. The DNA for the CDR3 is TGTGCCAGCAGGGAAGGCGGAAACTCTGGAAACACCATATATTTT. It yields the protein CASREGGNSGNTIYF.